This record covers a single T cell receptor (beta chain). The sample is drawn from a study of T cell changes during pregnancy in multiple sclerosis. CDR1 is SGHTA, CDR2 FQGNSA, per germline. The CDR3 runs to 15 residues. The V and J ends lost 1 base and 10 bases, in that order; junction bases with no gene match: 6. Repertoires were generated with immunoSEQ multiplex PCR, while TCRdb's copy carries only in-frame clones and drops some. This table holds about 51,000 clones, around 94% found once. This chain joins TRBV7-2 and TRBJ2-1; 11 bases match TRBD2. The sequenced sample was CD4+ T cells from peripheral blood mononuclear cells, obtained in the second trimester of pregnancy. The source of this sequence is a female donor with multiple sclerosis, enrolled in a pregnancy study. CDR3: CASSLEGTSGREQFF. CDR3 coding DNA: TGTGCCAGCAGCTTAGAAGGGACTAGCGGTCGGGAGCAGTTCTTC.